The present T cell receptor (beta chain) was sequenced within a study of cytomegalovirus exposure and HLA in healthy donors. V shed 6 bases and J shed 0 bases, with 6 bases lying between them. This CDR3 comprises 13 residues. Per the germline V gene, CDR1 is MNHNS and CDR2 is SASEGT. PCR amplification relied on 60 Vbeta primers (plus 13 Jbeta primers). Sequencing used immunoSEQ multiplex PCR; TCRdb keeps in-frame clones, though not all of them. The repertoire table contains more than 50,000 clones. Frequency places this clone as medium-sized (0.01 to 0.1%). Sequences were obtained from PBMCs. The sequence was collected from a man aged 18 to 30 in good health and CMV-seropositive. The rearrangement uses TRBV6-1 and TRBJ1-3; D not resolved. This CDR3 is CASRSGSGNTIYF. As DNA, the CDR3 is TGTGCCAGCAGGTCAGGCTCTGGAAACACCATATATTTT.